Each of the 10 T cell receptor beta chains below was sequenced from the same sample in a study of T cell responses to AZD1222 COVID-19 vaccine. Generated by immunoSEQ multiplex PCR, the TCRdb table keeps only in-frame clones and is missing some. Of 150,000 to 180,000 clones in the sample, roughly 90% were seen once. The material sequenced was peripheral blood, taken on day 0 of AZD1222 vaccination. These receptors all stem from an adult in good health.

The chain has TRBV5-1 and TRBJ2-2; tentatively, D is TRBD1 (5 bases). Germline assignment: CDR1 SGHRS and CDR2 YFSETQ. V was trimmed by 4 bases and J by 4 bases, leaving 14 bases between them. This CDR3 spans 15 amino acids. The CDR3 DNA is TGCGCCAGCAGCCCATCGTCAGGGTTCACCGGGGAGCTGTTTTTT. It codes for CASSPSSGFTGELFF.

The chain couples TRBV19 to TRBJ2-3; tentatively, D is TRBD1 or TRBD2 (6 bases each). CDR1 and CDR2 (germline): LNHDA, SQIVND (reference sequence). The CDR3 runs 14 residues. Trimming took off 8 bases at V and 6 bases at J, with 18 bases between the two ends. Here the CDR3 reads CASSRGAPRDTQYF. The CDR3 DNA reads as TGTGCCAGTTCTAGGGGGGCCCCTCGGGATACGCAGTATTTT.

The genes are TRBV6-4 and TRBJ2-1; D perhaps matches TRBD1 (6 bases). The CDR3 covers 15 residues. V lost 0 bases and J 9 bases, leaving 15 bases between the germline ends. Germline values: CDR1 MRHNA, CDR2 SNTAGT. CDR3 loop: CASSDSAGVFTEQFF. The CDR3 DNA is TGTGCCAGCAGTGACTCGGCAGGGGTTTTCACTGAGCAGTTCTTC.

The chain joins TRBV9 to TRBJ2-7; 8 nucleotides agree with TRBD2. The ends lost 4 bases at V and 2 bases at J; junction bases unmatched: 14. Germline loops: CDR1 SGDLS, CDR2 YYNGEE. The CDR3 consists of 17 residues. The CDR3 is CASSPGRANTTTYEQYF. The CDR3 DNA reads as TGTGCCAGCAGCCCCGGGAGGGCGAACACTACTACCTACGAGCAGTACTTC.

The rearrangement links TRBV28 to TRBJ1-2; the D gene is possibly TRBD1 (6 bases). The germline gives CDR1 MDHEN, CDR2 SYDVKM. CDR3 size: 14 residues. With 3 bases removed from V and 1 base from J, the gap between germline ends came to 9 bases. The CDR3 reads CASSLRGYNYGYTF. In nucleotides, the CDR3 is TGTGCCAGCAGTTTGAGGGGGTATAACTATGGCTACACCTTC.

This chain uses TRBV6-6 with TRBJ1-5; D might be TRBD1 (5 bases). This CDR3 contains 13 residues. In germline, CDR1 is MNHNY, CDR2 SVGAGI (reference sequence). V was cut by 10 bases and J by 4 bases, with 14 bases left in between. CDR3 in DNA: TGTGCCACCAGGGACGGCGGTAATCAGCCCCAGCATTTT. It translates to CATRDGGNQPQHF.

The gene calls are TRBV7-5 and TRBJ1-5. TRBV7-5 has pseudogene status. The CDR3 consists of 15 residues. The CDR3 spells CARPREGDSNQPQHF. The CDR3 DNA is TGTGCCAGACCTCGGGAAGGGGATAGCAATCAGCCCCAGCATTTT.

This chain uses TRBV9 with TRBJ2-5; 9 bases match TRBD2. The length of the CDR3 is 16 residues. J lost 5 bases, V lost 1 base, and 9 bases had no gene match. CDR1 and CDR2 from the germline V gene are SGDLS and YYNGEE. CDR3 protein: CASSVSSGLAWETQYF. As DNA, the CDR3 is TGTGCCAGCAGCGTATCGTCGGGACTAGCTTGGGAGACCCAGTACTTC.

This clone was seen more than once but under ten times. V and J are TRBV5-1 and TRBJ2-5; D unresolved. The CDR3 runs to 14 residues. V shed 1 base and J shed 3 bases, with 10 bases lying between them. Germline values: CDR1 SGHRS, CDR2 YFSETQ. This chain's CDR3 is CASSLKQPKETQYF. CDR3 nucleotides: TGCGCCAGCAGCTTGAAACAGCCCAAAGAGACCCAGTACTTC.

This chain links TRBV7-9 with TRBJ2-7; 7 bases agree with TRBD2. Germline V gives CDR1 SEHNR, CDR2 FQNEAQ (reference sequence). The V gene end was trimmed by 5 bases and the J gene end by 3 bases; junction bases not matched to a gene: 7. The CDR3 spans 14 residues. In DNA, the CDR3 is TGTGCCAGCAGCCCGCCCGGGGGGAGCTACGAGCAGTACTTC. It codes for CASSPPGGSYEQYF.